This T cell receptor (beta chain) stems from a study of T cell repertoires in cytomegalovirus infection (dated by TCRdb to between 2018 and 2021). The study in broad terms: Alongside well-studied HLA-B-restricted epitopes, the peptide stimulations were aimed at recently identified HLA-C-restricted CMV epitopes, whose presentation resists viral immunomodulation. Because public TCR beta signatures pointed to carriage of CMV infection together with the matching HLA type, the HLA type of each donor mattered for the analysis.

For sequencing, an Illumina HiSeq 1500 was employed. TCRdb cleaned the public reads at Q25 with fastp, built clones with MiXCR and kept in-frame beta chains. Each entry is one CDR3 protein sequence, shown with its most common DNA and genes. The sample records fewer than 1,000,000 distinct CDR3 sequences, 31% of which are singletons. Together, the top ten hold around an eighth of the sample. According to the germline V gene, CDR1 reads SGHVT and CDR2 reads SQSDAQ. Reading from cysteine to phenylalanine, the CDR3 counts 16 amino acids. Only the CDR3 part of the read is kept: 48 bases, read in frame from the first base. Deletion took 5 bases off V and 6 bases off J, with a span of 17 bases between the germline ends. In light of the paper, this sample's treatment or condition label describes: in vitro stimulation with specific CMV peptide epitopes to enrich CMV-specific T cells. The paper as a whole reports these results and caveats: The ex vivo response was dominated by HLA-C-restricted CMV-specific TCR beta clonotypes, which also provided the single most frequent clonotype in two of eight donors. Cumulative frequency of public TCR beta family members discriminated carriers of CMV infection plus the relevant HLA type in this cohort and an independent roughly 350-donor cohort.

This clonotype was detected only once. Which antigen it targets is not known. No base-level quality is on record; no much larger clone is a single base apart. A single read makes a weak case. The chain was built from TRBV7-4 and TRBJ1-6; perhaps TRBD1 is the D gene, with 6 bases matching. Sample: cultured CD8+ T cells from PBMCs, taken from culture after CMV antigen stimulation. The sequence was obtained from a human donor in good health (CMV status not recorded). Some clones in this sample may be carry-over from other donors' samples. The sequenced DNA is TGTGCCAGCAGCCTGGGAGGGGAGGGGGGTAATTCACCCCTCCACTTT. Its amino acids are CASSLGGEGGNSPLHF.